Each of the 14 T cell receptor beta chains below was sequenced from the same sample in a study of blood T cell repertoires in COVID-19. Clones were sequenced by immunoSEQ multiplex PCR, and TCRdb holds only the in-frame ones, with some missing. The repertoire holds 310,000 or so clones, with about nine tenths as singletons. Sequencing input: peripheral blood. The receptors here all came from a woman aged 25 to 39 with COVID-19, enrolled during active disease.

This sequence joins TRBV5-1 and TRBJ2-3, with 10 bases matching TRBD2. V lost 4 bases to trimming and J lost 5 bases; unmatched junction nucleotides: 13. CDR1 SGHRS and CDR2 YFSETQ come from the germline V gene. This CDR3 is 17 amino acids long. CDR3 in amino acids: CASSQDLSGRAGDTQYF. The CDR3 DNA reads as TGCGCCAGCAGCCAGGACCTCAGCGGGAGGGCCGGAGATACGCAGTATTTT. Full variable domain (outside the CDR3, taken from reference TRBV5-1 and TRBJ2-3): KAGVTQTPRYLIKTRGQQVTLSCSPISGHRSVSWYQQTPGQGLQFLFEYFSETQRNKGNFPGRFSGRQFSNSRSEMNVSTLELGDSALYLCASSQDLSGRAGDTQYFGPGTRLTVL.

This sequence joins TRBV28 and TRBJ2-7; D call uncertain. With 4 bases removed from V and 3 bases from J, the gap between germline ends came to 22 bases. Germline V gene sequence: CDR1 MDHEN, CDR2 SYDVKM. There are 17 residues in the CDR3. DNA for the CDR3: TGTGCCAGCAGTTCCCTGGCTACCGGGTATGCCTTCTACGAGCAGTACTTC. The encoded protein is CASSSLATGYAFYEQYF. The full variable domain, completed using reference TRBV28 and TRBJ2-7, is DVKVTQSSRYLVKRTGEKVFLECVQDMDHENMFWYRQDPGLGLRLIYFSYDVKMKEKGDIPEGYSVSREKKERFSLILESASTNQTSMYLCASSSLATGYAFYEQYFGPGTRLTVT.

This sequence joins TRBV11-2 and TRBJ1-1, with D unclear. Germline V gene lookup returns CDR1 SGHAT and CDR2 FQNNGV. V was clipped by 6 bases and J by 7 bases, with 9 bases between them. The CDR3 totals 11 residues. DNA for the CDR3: TGTGCCAGCAGTTCGAGAGTTGAAGCTTTCTTT. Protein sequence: CASSSRVEAFF.

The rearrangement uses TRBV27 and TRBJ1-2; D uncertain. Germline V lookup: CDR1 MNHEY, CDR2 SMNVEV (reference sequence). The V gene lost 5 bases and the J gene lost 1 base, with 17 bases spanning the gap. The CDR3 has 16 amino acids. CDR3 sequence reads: CASSPQIGSLNYGYTF. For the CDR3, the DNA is TGTGCCAGCAGTCCTCAGATCGGGTCTCTTAACTATGGCTACACCTTC.

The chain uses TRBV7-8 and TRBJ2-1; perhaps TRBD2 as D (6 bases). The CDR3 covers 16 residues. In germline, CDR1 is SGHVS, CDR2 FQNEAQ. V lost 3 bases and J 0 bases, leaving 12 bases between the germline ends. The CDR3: CASSLAGRSSYNEQFF. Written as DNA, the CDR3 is TGTGCCAGCAGCTTGGCGGGACGAAGCTCCTACAATGAGCAGTTCTTC. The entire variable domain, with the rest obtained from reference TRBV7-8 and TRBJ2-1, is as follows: GAGVSQSPRYKVAKRGQDVALRCDPISGHVSLFWYQQALGQGPEFLTYFQNEAQLDKSGLPSDRFFAERPEGSVSTLKIQRTQQEDSAVYLCASSLAGRSSYNEQFFGPGTRLTVL.

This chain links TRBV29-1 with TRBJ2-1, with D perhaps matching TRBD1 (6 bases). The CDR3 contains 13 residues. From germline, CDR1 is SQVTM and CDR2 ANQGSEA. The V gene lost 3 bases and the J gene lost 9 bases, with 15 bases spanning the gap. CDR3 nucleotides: TGCAGCGTTGAGTTACAGGGACGAGGTGAGCAGTTCTTC. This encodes CSVELQGRGEQFF.

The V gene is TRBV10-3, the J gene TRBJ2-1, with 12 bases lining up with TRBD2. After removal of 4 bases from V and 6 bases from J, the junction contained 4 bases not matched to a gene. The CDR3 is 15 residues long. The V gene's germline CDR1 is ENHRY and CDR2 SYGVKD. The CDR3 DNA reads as TGTGCCATCAGTGCTGGACTAGCGGGGCTCAATGAGCAGTTCTTC. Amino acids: CAISAGLAGLNEQFF.

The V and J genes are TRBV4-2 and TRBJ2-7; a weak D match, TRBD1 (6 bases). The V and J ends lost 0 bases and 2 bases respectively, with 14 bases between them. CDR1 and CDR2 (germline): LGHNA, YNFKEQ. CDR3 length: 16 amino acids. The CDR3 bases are TGTGCCAGCAGCCAAGATCCCGCAGGGGCAACCTACGAGCAGTACTTC. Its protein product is CASSQDPAGATYEQYF.

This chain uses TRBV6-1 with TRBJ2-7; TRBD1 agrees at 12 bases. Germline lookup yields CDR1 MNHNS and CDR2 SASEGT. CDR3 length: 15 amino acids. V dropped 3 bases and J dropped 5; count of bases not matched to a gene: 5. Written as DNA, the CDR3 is TGTGCCAGCAGTGAGACCGGGACAGGGGGCGACGAGCAGTACTTC. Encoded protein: CASSETGTGGDEQYF.

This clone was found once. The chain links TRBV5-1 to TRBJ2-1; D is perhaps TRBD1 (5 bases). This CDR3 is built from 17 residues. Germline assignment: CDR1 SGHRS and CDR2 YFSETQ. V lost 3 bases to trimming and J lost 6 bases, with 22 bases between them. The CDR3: CASSSGPNYPRVNEQFF. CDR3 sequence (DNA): TGCGCCAGCAGCTCCGGGCCGAATTATCCCAGGGTCAATGAGCAGTTCTTC.

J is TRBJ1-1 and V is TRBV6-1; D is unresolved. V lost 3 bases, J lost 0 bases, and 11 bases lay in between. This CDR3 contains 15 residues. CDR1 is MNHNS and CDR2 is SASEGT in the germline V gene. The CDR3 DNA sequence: TGTGCCAGCAGTGACCTCTCCAGGTTGAACACTGAAGCTTTCTTT. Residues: CASSDLSRLNTEAFF.

The CDR3 nucleotides read TGTGCCAGCGACCCCGGCCGGCGGGGACAGCCCCAGCATTTT. It encodes CASDPGRRGQPQHF. The chain carries TRBV19 and TRBJ1-5, with unresolved D. The CDR3 spans 14 residues. Between the trimmed V and J ends, which lost 9 bases and 7 bases, there was a span of 19 bases. CDR1 and CDR2 from the germline V gene are LNHDA and SQIVND (reference sequence).

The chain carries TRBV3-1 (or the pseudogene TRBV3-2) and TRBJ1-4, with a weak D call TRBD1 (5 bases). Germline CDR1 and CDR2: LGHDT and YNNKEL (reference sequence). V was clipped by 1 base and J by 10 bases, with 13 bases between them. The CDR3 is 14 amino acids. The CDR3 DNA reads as TGTGCCAGCAGCCAAGGGGCAGGGACTCGAAAACTGTTTTTT. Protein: CASSQGAGTRKLFF.

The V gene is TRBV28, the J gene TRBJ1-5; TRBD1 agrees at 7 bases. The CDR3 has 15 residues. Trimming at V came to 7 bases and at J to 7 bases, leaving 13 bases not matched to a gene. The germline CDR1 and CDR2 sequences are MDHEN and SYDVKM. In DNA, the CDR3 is TGTGCCAGCATCTCTCTCGACAGGGCAATCCAGCCCCAGCATTTT. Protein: CASISLDRAIQPQHF.